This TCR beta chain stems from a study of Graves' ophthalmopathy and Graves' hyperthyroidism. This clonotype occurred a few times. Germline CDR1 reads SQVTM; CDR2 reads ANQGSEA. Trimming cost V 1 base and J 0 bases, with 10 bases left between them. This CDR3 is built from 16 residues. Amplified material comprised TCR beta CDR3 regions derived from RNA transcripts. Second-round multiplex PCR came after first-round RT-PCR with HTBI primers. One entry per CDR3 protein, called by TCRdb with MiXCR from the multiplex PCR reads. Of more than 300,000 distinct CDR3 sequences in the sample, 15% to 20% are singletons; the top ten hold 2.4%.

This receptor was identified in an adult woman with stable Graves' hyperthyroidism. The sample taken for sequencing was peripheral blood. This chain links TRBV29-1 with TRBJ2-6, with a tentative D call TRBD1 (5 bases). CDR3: CSVEVTASSGANVLTF. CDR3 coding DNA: TGCAGCGTTGAAGTGACAGCTTCCTCTGGGGCCAACGTCCTGACTTTC.